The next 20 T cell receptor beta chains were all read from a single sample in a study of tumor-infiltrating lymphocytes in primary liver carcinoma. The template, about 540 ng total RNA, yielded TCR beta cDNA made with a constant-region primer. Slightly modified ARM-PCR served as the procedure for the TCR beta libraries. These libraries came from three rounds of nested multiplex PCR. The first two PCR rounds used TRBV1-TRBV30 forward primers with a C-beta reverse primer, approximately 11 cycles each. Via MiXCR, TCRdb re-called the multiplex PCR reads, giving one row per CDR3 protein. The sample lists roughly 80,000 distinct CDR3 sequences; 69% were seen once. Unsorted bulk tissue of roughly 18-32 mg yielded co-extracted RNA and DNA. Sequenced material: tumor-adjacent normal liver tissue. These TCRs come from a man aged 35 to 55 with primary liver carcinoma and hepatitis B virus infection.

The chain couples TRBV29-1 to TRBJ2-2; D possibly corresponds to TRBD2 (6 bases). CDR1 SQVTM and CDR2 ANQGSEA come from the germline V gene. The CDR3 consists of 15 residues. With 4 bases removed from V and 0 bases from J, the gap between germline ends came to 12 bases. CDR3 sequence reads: CSVGTNAANTGELFF. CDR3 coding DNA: TGCAGCGTTGGGACTAACGCTGCGAACACCGGGGAGCTGTTTTTT.

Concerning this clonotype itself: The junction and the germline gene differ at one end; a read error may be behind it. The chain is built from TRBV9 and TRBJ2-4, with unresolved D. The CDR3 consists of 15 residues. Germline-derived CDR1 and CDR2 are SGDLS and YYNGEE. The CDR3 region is CASSATNSLSDIQHF. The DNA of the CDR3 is TGTGCCAGCAGCGCCACCAACTCCCTGAGTGACATTCAGCACTTC.

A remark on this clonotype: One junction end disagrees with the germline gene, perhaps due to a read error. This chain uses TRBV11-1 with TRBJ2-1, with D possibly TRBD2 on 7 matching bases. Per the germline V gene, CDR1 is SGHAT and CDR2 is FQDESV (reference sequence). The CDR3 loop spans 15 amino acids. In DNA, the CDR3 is TGTGGCAGCGGGGAGGGGACAATCATCTCCAATGAGCAGTTCTTC. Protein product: CGSGEGTIISNEQFF.

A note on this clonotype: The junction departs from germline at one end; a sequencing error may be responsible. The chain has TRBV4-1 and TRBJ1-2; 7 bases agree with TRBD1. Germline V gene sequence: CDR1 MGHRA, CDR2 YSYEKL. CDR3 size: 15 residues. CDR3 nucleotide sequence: TGCGCCAGCAGTCAAGCCACAGGGGTTCCCTATTGCTACACCTTC. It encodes CASSQATGVPYCYTF.

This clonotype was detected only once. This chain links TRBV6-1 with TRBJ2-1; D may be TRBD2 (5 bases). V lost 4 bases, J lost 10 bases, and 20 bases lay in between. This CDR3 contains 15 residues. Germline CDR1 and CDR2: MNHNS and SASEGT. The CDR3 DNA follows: TGTGCCAGCAGTGCCCAACTAGTGGGAGTTAACGAGCAGTTCTTC. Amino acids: CASSAQLVGVNEQFF.

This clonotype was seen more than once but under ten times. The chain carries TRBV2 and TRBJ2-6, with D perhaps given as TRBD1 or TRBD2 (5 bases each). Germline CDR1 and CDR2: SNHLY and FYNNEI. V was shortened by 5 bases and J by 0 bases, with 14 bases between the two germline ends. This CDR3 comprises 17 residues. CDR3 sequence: CASSPTRDGSGANVLTF. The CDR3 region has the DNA TGTGCCAGCAGTCCGACACGGGACGGCTCTGGGGCCAACGTCCTGACTTTC.

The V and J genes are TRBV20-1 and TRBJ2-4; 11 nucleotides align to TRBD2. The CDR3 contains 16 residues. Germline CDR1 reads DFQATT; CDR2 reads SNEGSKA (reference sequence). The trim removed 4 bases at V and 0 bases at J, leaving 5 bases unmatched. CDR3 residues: CSAMGLAELAKNIQYF. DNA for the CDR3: TGCAGTGCTATGGGACTAGCGGAGCTAGCCAAAAACATTCAGTACTTC.

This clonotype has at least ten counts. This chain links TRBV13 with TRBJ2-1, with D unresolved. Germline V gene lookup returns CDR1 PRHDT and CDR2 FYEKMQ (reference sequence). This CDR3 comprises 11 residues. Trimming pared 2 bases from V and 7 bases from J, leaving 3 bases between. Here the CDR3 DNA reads TGTGCCAGCAGCTTAATAAATGAGCAGTTCTTC. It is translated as CASSLINEQFF.

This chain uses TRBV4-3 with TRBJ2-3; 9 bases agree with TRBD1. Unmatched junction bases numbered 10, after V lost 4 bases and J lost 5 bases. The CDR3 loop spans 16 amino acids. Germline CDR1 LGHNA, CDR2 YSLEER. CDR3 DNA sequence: TGCGCCAGCAGCCTAGAGGGACAGGGTGATATAGATACGCAGTATTTT. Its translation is CASSLEGQGDIDTQYF.

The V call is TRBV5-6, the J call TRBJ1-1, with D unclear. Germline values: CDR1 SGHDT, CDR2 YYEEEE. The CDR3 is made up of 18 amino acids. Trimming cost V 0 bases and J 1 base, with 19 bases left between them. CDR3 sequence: CASSLGYAATNSNTEAFF. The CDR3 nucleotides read TGTGCCAGCAGCTTGGGATATGCAGCGACCAATTCGAACACTGAAGCTTTCTTT.

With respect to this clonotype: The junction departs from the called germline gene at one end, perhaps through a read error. The CDR3, as DNA: TGCGCCAGCAGCCAAGATCGGGCGGGTGGGTACGAGCAGTGCTTC. It yields the protein CASSQDRAGGYEQCF. The chain couples TRBV4-3 to TRBJ2-7; maybe TRBD2 (5 bases). The CDR3 runs to 15 residues. CDR1 and CDR2 (germline): LGHNA, YSLEER.

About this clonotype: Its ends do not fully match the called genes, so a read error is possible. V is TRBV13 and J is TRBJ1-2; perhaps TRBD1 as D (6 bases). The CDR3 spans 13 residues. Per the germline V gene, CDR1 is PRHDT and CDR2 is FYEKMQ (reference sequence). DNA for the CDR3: TGTACCAGCAGCTTAAACAGGGACTATGGCTACACCTTC. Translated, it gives CTSSLNRDYGYTF.

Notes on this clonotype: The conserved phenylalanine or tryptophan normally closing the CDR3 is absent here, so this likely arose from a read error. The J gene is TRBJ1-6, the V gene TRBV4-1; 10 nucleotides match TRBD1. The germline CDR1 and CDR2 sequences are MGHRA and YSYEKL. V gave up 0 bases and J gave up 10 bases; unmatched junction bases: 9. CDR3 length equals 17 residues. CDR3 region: CASSQDRGQGRGSPLHL. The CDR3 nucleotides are TGCGCCAGCAGCCAAGACCGGGGACAGGGGCGTGGGTCACCCCTCCACTTA.

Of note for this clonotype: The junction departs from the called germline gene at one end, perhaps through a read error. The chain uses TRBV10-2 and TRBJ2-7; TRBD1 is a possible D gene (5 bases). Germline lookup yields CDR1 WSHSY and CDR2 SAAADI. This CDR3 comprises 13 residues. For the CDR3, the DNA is TGTGCCAGCAAGTTACAGGTAGACTACGAGCAGTACTTC. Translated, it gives CASKLQVDYEQYF.

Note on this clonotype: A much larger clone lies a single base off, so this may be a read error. The DNA for the CDR3 is TGTGCCAGCAGTGAGCTATCGGGAGGGCCGGATACGCAGTATTTT. Encoded protein: CASSELSGGPDTQYF. V gene TRBV6-4 combines with J gene TRBJ2-3, with 8 positions matching TRBD2. V was pared by 3 bases and J by 6 bases, with 8 bases of the junction left unmatched. Germline V gene lookup returns CDR1 MRHNA and CDR2 SNTAGT. The CDR3 runs to 15 residues.

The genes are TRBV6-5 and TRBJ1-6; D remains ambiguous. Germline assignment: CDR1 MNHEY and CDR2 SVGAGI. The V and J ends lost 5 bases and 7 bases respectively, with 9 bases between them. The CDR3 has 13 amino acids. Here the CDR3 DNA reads TGTGCCAGCAGTGGGATAAGGAATTCACCCCTCCACTTT. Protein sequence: CASSGIRNSPLHF.

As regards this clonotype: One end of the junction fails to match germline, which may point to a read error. CDR3 residues: CCVGISAANTGELFF. The DNA of the CDR3 is TGCTGCGTTGGGATTAGCGCGGCGAACACCGGGGAGCTGTTTTTT. This chain connects TRBV29-1 to TRBJ2-2; perhaps TRBD2 as D (5 bases). CDR3 size: 15 residues. Germline assignment: CDR1 SQVTM and CDR2 ANQGSEA.

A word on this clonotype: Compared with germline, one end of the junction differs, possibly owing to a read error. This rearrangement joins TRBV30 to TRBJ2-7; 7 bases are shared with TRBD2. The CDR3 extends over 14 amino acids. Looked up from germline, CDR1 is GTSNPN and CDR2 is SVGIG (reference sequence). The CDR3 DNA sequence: TGTGCCTGGAGTTACTCCGGGACTATCTACGAGCTGTACTTC. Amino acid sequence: CAWSYSGTIYELYF.

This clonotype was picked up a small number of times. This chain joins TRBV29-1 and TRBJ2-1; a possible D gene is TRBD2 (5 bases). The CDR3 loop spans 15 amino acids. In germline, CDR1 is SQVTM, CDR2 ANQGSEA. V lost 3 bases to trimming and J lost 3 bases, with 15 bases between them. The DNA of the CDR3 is TGCAGCGTTGATGAGTGGATCGGGGTCTACAATGAGCAGTTCTTC. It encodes CSVDEWIGVYNEQFF.

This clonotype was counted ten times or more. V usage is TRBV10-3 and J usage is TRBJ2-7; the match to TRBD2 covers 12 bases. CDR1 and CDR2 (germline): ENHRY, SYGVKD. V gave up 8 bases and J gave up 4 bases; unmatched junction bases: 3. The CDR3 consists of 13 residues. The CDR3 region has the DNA TGTGCCATCCGTGGACTAGCGGGATACGAGCAGTACTTC. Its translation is CAIRGLAGYEQYF.